These T cell receptor beta chains were read from a single sample in a study of Ad26.COV2.S vaccination and SARS-CoV-2 variants. Sequencing was performed with immunoSEQ multiplex PCR; in TCRdb, only in-frame clones are kept and a portion is missing. The sample includes under 550,000 clones, about nine tenths of them seen just once. The source material was peripheral blood, sampled in a trial of Ad26.COV2.S vaccine versus placebo. These receptor sequences come from a person aged 18 to 65 who received the Ad26.COV2.S COVID-19 vaccine or a placebo. Each CDR3 is given with its conserved first and last residue. A D gene is named only where the DNA matches it firmly. A row's size may be missing; if present it is once, few, many or a size class.

v_call	j_call	clone_size	d_call	cdr3_nt	cdr3_aa
TRBV5-4	TRBJ2-5	-	-	TGTGCCAGCAGCTTGGGTAGGGCAGGTGGAGAGACCCAGTACTTC	CASSLGRAGGETQYF
TRBV6-2/TRBV6-3	TRBJ2-1	once	TRBD2	TGTGCCAGCAGTGACGGACTAGAGGTCGAGCAGTTCTTC	CASSDGLEVEQFF
TRBV15	TRBJ1-1	once	TRBD1	TGTGCCACCAGCAGAGACGGGACAGCGAACACTGAAGCTTTCTTT	CATSRDGTANTEAFF
TRBV2	TRBJ2-7	-	-	TGTGCCAGCAGTGAACAGGGTGGGAGCTACGAGCAGTACTTC	CASSEQGGSYEQYF
TRBV14	TRBJ1-6	-	TRBD1	TGTGCCAGCAGCCACCTTGACAGGGGTTATTCACCCCTCCACTTT	CASSHLDRGYSPLHF
TRBV11-1	TRBJ2-1	-	-	TGTGCCAGCAGCTTAGATGGAGGAGGTATGCAGTTCTTC	CASSLDGGGMQFF
TRBV23-1	TRBJ2-6	few	-	TGCGCCAGCAGTCAATTGGTGGGGGCCGGGCAGGGCCTCTCTGGGGCCAACGTCCTGACTTTC	CASSQLVGAGQGLSGANVLTF
TRBV30	TRBJ1-4	once	-	TGTGCCTGGAGTGTACGCCTCCAGGGAACTAATGAAAAACTGTTTTTT	CAWSVRLQGTNEKLFF
TRBV7-9	TRBJ1-1	-	TRBD1	TGTGCCAGCAGCCCAGGGGGGAACACTGAAGCTTTCTTT	CASSPGGNTEAFF
TRBV20-1	TRBJ2-1	once	TRBD2	TGCAGTGCTAGTTCCAGACTAGCGGGAACCGACAATGAGCAGTTCTTC	CSASSRLAGTDNEQFF
TRBV18	TRBJ1-1	-	-	TGTGCCAGCTCACCTGCCAGGGCTTCCACTGAAGCTTTCTTT	CASSPARASTEAFF
TRBV30	TRBJ2-3	once	TRBD1	TGTGCCTGGAGAGGACAGGGGTCACATACGCAGTATTTT	CAWRGQGSHTQYF
TRBV18	TRBJ2-5	-	-	TGTGCCAGCTCCTCAGGGGTAGGCGAGACCCAGTACTTC	CASSSGVGETQYF
TRBV5-1	TRBJ2-2	once	-	TGCGCCAGCAGCTCGGAAATGGGTACCGGGGAGCTGTTTTTT	CASSSEMGTGELFF
TRBV30	TRBJ1-3	-	-	TGTGCCTGGAGTGTACAAGGGGAGGGGGGAAACACCATATATTTT	CAWSVQGEGGNTIYF
TRBV6-2/TRBV6-3	TRBJ2-3	once	-	TGTGCCAGCAGTTACTCGACAGAGGACCCTAGACAGTATTTT	CASSYSTEDPRQYF
TRBV28	TRBJ1-6	-	-	TGTGCCAGCAGCAAGGGGGGAAATAATTCACCCCTCCACTTT	CASSKGGNNSPLHF
TRBV9	TRBJ1-1	-	-	TGTGCCAGCAGCCTAAAGGAGAACACTGAAGCTTTCTTT	CASSLKENTEAFF
TRBV19	TRBJ2-7	-	TRBD2	TGTGCCAGTAGTATCCAGGGACTAAGGGAGCAGTACTTC	CASSIQGLREQYF
TRBV4-3	TRBJ2-5	-	-	TGCGCCAGCAGCCAAGGAATGGGCGAGTTACAGACCCAGTACTTC	CASSQGMGELQTQYF
TRBV6-2/TRBV6-3	TRBJ1-1	few	TRBD1	TGTGCCAGCAGCGGACAGGGGAACACTGAAGCTTTCTTT	CASSGQGNTEAFF
TRBV5-1	TRBJ1-1	-	-	TGCGCCAGCAGCTTGGGAGAGGGGACTGAAGCTTTCTTT	CASSLGEGTEAFF
TRBV6-1	TRBJ2-7	-	TRBD2	TGTGCCAGCAGTGAAATACGGGCTAGCGGGAGGGGCTACGAGCAGTACTTC	CASSEIRASGRGYEQYF
TRBV4-3	TRBJ1-2	-	-	TGCGCCAGCAGCCAAGATTTACCGGGTATTAACTATGGCTACACCTTC	CASSQDLPGINYGYTF
TRBV7-9	TRBJ1-1	-	-	TGTGCCAGCAGCTTGCCCGGGAACACTGAAGCTTTCTTT	CASSLPGNTEAFF